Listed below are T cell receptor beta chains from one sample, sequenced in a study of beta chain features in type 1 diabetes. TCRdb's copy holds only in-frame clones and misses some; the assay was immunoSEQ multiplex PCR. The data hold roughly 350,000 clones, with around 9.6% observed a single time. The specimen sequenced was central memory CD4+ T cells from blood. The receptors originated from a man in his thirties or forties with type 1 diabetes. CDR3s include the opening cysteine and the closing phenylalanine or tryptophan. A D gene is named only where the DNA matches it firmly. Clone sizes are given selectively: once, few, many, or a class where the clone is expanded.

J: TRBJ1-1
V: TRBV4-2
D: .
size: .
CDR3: CASSQAGGLNTEAFF
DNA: TGTGCCAGCAGCCAAGCCGGAGGCTTGAACACTGAAGCTTTCTTT

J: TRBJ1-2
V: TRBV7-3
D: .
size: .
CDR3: CASSLPSNYGYTF
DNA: TGTGCCAGCAGCTTGCCCAGTAACTATGGCTACACCTTC

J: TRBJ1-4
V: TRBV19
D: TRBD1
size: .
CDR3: CASRTGQTFNEKLFF
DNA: TGTGCCAGTAGGACGGGACAGACTTTTAATGAAAAACTGTTTTTT

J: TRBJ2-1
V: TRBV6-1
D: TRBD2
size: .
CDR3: CASREGTSGLNNEQFF
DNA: TGTGCCAGCAGGGAAGGGACTAGCGGGCTAAACAATGAGCAGTTCTTC

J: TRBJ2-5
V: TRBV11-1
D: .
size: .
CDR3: CASSLRRHPQETQYF
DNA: TGTGCCAGCAGCTTAAGACGTCACCCCCAAGAGACCCAGTACTTC

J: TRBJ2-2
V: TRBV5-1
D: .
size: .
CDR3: CASSLRDYTGELFF
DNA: TGCGCCAGCAGCTTGCGGGATTACACCGGGGAGCTGTTTTTT

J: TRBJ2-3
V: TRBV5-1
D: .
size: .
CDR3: CASSLAQGLDTQYF
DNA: TGCGCCAGCAGCTTGGCGCAGGGCCTAGATACGCAGTATTTT

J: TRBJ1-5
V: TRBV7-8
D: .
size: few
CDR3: CASSLVRDQPQHF
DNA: TGTGCCAGCAGCTTAGTAAGGGATCAGCCCCAGCATTTT

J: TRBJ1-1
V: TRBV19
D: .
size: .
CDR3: CASSSGVGAEAFF
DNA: TGTGCCAGTAGTTCAGGGGTAGGGGCTGAAGCTTTCTTT

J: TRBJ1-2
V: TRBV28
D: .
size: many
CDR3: CASTDSYGYTF
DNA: TGTGCCAGCACGGACAGCTATGGCTACACCTTC

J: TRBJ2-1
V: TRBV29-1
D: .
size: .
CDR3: CSSEHQCSEQFF
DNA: TGCAGCTCCGAGCATCAATGCTCCGAGCAGTTCTTC

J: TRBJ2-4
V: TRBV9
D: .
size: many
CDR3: CASSVGPQTDIQYF
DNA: TGTGCCAGCAGCGTAGGTCCGCAAACTGACATTCAGTACTTC

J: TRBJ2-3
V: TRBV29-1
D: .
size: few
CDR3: CSVAQGGFADTQYF
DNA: TGCAGCGTCGCCCAGGGTGGGTTCGCAGATACGCAGTATTTT

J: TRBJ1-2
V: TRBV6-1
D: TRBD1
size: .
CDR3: CASSEGTGLVYTF
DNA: TGTGCCAGCAGTGAAGGGACAGGGTTAGTCTACACCTTC

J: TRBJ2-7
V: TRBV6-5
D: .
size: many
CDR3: CASSLGPEAAYEQYF
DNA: TGTGCCAGCAGCCTGGGGCCCGAGGCGGCCTACGAGCAGTACTTC

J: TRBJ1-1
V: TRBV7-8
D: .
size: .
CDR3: CASSLAGKAFF
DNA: TGTGCCAGCAGCTTAGCAGGGAAAGCTTTCTTT

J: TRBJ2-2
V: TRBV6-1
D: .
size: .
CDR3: CASSDLGSSNTGELFF
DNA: TGTGCCAGCAGTGACCTCGGATCATCGAACACCGGGGAGCTGTTTTTT

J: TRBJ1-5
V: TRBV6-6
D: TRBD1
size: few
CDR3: CASRPQQGSDNQPQHF
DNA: TGTGCCAGCAGGCCTCAACAGGGGAGTGACAATCAGCCCCAGCATTTT

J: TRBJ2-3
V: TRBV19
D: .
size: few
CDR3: CASSVRDSSDTQYF
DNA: TGTGCCAGTAGTGTCCGGGACTCTTCAGATACGCAGTATTTT

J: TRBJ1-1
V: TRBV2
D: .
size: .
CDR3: CASSEWVNAEAFF
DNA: TGTGCCAGCAGTGAATGGGTAAATGCTGAAGCTTTCTTT

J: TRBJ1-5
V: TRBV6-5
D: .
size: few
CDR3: CASSYSGPQPQHF
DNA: TGTGCCAGCAGTTATTCGGGCCCTCAGCCCCAGCATTTT

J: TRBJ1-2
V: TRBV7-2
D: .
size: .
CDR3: CASSLSGSLGYTF
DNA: TGTGCCAGCAGCTTATCCGGTTCTTTGGGCTACACCTTC

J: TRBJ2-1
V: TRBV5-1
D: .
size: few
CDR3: CASTQFPLGSGWEVGEQFF
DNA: TGCGCCAGCACTCAGTTCCCCCTTGGCTCGGGGTGGGAAGTTGGTGAGCAGTTCTTC

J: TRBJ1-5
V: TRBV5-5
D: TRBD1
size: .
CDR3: CASSQSDRVNQPQHF
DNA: TGTGCCAGCAGCCAATCGGACAGGGTTAATCAGCCCCAGCATTTT

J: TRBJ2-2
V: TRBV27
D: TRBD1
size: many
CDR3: CASSFGTGSTGELFF
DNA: TGTGCCAGCAGTTTCGGGACAGGGAGTACTGGGGAGCTGTTTTTT

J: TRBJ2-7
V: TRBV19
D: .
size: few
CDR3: CASSQQAHEQYF
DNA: TGTGCCAGTAGTCAACAGGCCCACGAGCAGTACTTC

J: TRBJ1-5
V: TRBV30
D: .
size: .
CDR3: CAWSADTGNQPQHF
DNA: TGTGCCTGGAGTGCGGACACGGGCAATCAGCCCCAGCATTTT

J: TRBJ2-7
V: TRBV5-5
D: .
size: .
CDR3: CASILTWASAGEQYF
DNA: TGTGCCAGCATTCTGACTTGGGCTAGCGCGGGAGAGCAGTACTTC

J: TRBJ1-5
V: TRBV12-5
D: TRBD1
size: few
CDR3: CASGPDRREVNQPQHF
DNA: TGTGCTAGTGGCCCGGACAGGCGGGAGGTCAATCAGCCCCAGCATTTT

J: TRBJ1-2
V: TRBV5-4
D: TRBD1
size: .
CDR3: CASSSKDRGWYGYTF
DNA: TGTGCCAGCAGCTCCAAGGACAGGGGATGGTATGGCTACACCTTC

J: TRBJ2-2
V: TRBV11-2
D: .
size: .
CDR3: CASSLGSAGELFF
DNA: TGTGCCAGCAGCTTAGGGTCGGCCGGGGAGCTGTTTTTT

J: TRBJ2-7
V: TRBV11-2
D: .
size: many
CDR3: CASSFGERYEQYF
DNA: TGTGCCAGCAGCTTTGGGGAGCGCTACGAGCAGTACTTC

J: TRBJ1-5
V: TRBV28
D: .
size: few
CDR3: CASSLSGIRISNQPQHF
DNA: TGTGCCAGCAGTTTATCAGGGATCAGGATTAGCAATCAGCCCCAGCATTTT

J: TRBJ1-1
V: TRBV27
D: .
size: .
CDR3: CASSLSLMNTEAFF
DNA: TGTGCCAGCAGTTTATCGCTTATGAACACTGAAGCTTTCTTT

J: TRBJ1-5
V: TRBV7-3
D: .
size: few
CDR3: CASSSVGGSNQPQHF
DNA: TGTGCCAGCAGCTCCGTCGGGGGAAGCAATCAGCCCCAGCATTTT

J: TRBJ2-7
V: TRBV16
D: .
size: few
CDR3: CASSQSRDYKAYEQYF
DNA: TGTGCCAGCAGCCAATCGAGGGATTACAAAGCCTACGAGCAGTACTTC

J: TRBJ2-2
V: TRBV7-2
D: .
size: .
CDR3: CASSLRPGGADTGELFF
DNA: TGTGCCAGCAGCTTAAGGCCTGGCGGAGCCGACACCGGGGAGCTGTTTTTT

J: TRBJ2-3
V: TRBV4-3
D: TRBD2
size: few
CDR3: CASSQDRPSGRAGGHTDTQYF
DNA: TGCGCCAGCAGCCAAGATCGGCCTAGCGGGAGGGCCGGGGGCCACACAGATACGCAGTATTTT

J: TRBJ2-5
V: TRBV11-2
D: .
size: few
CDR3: CASSLVSGGTSQETQYF
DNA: TGTGCCAGCAGCTTAGTTTCCGGGGGGACAAGCCAAGAGACCCAGTACTTC

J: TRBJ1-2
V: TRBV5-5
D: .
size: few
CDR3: CASSLESYGYTF
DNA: TGTGCCAGCAGCTTGGAATCCTATGGCTACACCTTC

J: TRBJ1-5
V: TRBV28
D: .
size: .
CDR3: CASSLGNQPQHF
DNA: TGTGCCAGCAGTTTGGGAAATCAGCCCCAGCATTTT

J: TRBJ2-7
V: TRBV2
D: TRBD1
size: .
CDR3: CASSGQGYEQYF
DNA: TGTGCCAGCTCCGGACAGGGTTACGAGCAGTACTTC